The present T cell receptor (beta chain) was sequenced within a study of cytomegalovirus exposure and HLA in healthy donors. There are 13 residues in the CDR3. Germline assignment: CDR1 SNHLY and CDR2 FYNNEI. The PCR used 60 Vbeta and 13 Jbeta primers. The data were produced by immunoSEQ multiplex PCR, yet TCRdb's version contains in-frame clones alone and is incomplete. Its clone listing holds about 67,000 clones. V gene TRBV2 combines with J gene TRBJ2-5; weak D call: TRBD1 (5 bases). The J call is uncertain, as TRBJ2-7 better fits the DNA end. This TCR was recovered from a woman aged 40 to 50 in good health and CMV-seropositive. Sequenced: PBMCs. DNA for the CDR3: TGTGCCAGCAGTCTCCAGGGTATCTACGAGCAGTACTTC. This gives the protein CASSLQGIYEQYF.